This T cell receptor (beta chain) derives from a study of T cells after posttransplantation cyclophosphamide. General study results and limits: After PTCy, TRB diversity resembled that of CNI/methotrexate controls.

The data were produced by immunoSEQ multiplex PCR, yet TCRdb's version contains in-frame clones alone and is incomplete. The profile covers over 20,000 clones, with 95% to 99% appearing a single time and under 0.15% taken by the ten largest. The CDR3 loop spans 14 amino acids. Germline V gene sequence: CDR1 MNHEY, CDR2 SMNVEV (reference sequence). The junction had 4 bases not matched to a gene; V was cut back by 3 bases and J by 3 bases. A word on this clone: The antigen remains undetermined.

The specimen was naive CD8+ T cells sorted from PBMCs. The genes are TRBV27 and TRBJ2-7, with 8 bases matching TRBD2. The origin of this receptor is a man aged 40-49 years in good health, CMV-negative, and a related stem cell transplant donor. CDR3 DNA: TGTGCCAGCAGTTTGAGGGCGGGGGGCTACGAGCAGTACTTC. It specifies CASSLRAGGYEQYF.